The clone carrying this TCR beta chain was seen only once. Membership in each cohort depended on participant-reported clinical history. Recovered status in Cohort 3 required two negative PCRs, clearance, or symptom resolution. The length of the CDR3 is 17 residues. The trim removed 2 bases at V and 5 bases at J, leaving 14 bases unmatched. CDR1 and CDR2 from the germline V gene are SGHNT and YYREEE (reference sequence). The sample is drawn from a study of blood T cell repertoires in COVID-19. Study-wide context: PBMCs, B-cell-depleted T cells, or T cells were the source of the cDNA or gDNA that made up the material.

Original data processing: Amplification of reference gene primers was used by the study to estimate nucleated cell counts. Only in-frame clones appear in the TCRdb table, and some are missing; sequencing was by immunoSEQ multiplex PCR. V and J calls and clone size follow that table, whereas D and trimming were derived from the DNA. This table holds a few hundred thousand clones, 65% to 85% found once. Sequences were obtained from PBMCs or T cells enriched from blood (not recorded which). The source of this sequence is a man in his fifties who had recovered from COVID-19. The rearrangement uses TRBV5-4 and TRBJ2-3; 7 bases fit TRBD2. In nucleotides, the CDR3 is TGTGCCAGCAGCTTCTCTATCCGGGCGGGAGCCCAAGATACGCAGTATTTT. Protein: CASSFSIRAGAQDTQYF.